The sequence of this TCR beta chain was determined in a study of T cell changes during pregnancy in multiple sclerosis. Clones were sequenced by immunoSEQ multiplex PCR, and TCRdb holds only the in-frame ones, with some missing. The data show over 45,000 clones, with 80% to 95% seen just once and 2% to 2.5% held by the top ten. The material sequenced was peripheral blood, taken in the third trimester of pregnancy. The source is a female donor with multiple sclerosis, enrolled in a pregnancy study.

The CDR3 nucleotides are TGTGCCTGGAGCGAAGGACTAGCGAACAATGAGCAGTTCTTC. Translating it yields CAWSEGLANNEQFF. This chain joins TRBV30 and TRBJ2-1; 9 bases align to TRBD2. With V trimmed by 3 bases and J by 5 bases, 5 bases remained unmatched. This CDR3 contains 14 residues. Germline CDR1 reads GTSNPN; CDR2 reads SVGIG (reference sequence).